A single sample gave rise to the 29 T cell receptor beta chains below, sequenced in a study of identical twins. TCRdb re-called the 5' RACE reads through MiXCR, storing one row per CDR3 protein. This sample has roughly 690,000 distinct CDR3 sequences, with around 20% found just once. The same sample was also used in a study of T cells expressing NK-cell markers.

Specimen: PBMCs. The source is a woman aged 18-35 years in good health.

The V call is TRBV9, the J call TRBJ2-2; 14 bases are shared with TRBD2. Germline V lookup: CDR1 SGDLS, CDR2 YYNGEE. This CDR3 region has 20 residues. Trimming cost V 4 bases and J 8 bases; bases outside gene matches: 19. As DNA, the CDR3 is TGTGCCAGCAGCACACCGAGGACAGGGGGGACTAGCGGGAGATCAGGGGAGCTGTTTTTT. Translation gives CASSTPRTGGTSGRSGELFF.

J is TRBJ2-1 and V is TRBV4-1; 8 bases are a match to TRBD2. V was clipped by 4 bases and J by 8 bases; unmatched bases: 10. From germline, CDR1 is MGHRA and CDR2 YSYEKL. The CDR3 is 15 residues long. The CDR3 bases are TGCGCCAGCAGCCTCTCCGGGACTAGAACAGATGAGCAGTTCTTC. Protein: CASSLSGTRTDEQFF.

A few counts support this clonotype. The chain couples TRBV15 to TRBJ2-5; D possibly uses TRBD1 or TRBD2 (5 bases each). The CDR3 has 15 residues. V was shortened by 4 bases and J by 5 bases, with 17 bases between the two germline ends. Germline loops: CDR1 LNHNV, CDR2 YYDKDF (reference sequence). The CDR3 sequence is CATSTSVGALETQYF. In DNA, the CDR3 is TGTGCCACCAGCACTTCAGTCGGGGCTCTGGAGACCCAGTACTTC.

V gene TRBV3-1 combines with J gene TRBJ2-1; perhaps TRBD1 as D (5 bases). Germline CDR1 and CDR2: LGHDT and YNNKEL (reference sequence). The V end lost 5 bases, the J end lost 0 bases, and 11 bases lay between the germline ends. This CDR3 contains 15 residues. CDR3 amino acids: CASSYDSDSYNEQFF. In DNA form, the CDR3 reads TGTGCCAGCAGCTACGACAGTGACTCCTACAATGAGCAGTTCTTC.

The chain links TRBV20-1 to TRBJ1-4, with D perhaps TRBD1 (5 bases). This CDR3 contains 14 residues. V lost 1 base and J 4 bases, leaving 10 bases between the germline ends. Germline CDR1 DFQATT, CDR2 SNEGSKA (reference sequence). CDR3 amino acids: CSARVTGVNEKLFF. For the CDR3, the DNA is TGCAGTGCTAGAGTTACAGGCGTTAATGAAAAACTGTTTTTT.

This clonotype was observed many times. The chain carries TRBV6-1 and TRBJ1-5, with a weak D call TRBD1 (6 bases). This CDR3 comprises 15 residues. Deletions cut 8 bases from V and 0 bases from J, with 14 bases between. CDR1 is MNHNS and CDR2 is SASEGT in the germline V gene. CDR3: CASRGGNRSNQPQHF. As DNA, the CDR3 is TGTGCCAGCCGAGGGGGTAATCGTAGCAATCAGCCCCAGCATTTT.

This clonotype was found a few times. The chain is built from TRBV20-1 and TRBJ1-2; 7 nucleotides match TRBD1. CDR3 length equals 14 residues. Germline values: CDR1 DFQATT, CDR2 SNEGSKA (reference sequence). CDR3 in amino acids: CSYKGQGANYGYTF. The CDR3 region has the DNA TGCAGCTACAAGGGCCAGGGGGCTAACTATGGCTACACCTTC.

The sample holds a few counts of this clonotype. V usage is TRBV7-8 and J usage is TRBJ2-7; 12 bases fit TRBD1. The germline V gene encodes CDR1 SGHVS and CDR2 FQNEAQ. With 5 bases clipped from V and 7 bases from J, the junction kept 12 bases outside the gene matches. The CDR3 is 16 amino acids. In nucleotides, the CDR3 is TGTGCCAGCAGCAGCAATCCGGGACAGGGGGCGAGTGAGCAGTACTTC. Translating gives CASSSNPGQGASEQYF.

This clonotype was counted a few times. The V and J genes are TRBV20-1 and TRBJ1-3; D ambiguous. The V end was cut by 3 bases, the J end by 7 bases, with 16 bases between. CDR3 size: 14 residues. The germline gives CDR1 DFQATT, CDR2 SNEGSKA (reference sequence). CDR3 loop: CSASGRSAQNTIYF. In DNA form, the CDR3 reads TGCAGTGCTAGTGGACGTTCAGCCCAGAACACCATATATTTT.

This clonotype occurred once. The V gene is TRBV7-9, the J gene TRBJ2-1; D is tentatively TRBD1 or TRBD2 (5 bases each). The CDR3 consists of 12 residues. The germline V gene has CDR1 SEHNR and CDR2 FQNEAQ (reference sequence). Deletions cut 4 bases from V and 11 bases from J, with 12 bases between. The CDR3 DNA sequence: TGTGCCAGCAGCTCGCTAGGGGACCAGCAGTTCTTC. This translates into CASSSLGDQQFF.

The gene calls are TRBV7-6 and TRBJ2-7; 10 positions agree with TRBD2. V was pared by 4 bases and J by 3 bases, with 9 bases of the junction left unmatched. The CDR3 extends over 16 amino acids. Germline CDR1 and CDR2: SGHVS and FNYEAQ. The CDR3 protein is CASSSNSGGPGYEQYF. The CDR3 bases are TGTGCCAGCAGCTCCAATAGCGGGGGGCCCGGCTACGAGCAGTACTTC.

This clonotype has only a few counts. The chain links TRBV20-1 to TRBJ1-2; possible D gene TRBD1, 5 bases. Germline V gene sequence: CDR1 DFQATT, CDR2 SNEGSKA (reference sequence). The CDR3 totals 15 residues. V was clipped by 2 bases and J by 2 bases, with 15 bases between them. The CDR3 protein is CSARFALPGNYGYTF. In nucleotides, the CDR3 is TGCAGTGCTAGATTCGCCCTCCCAGGGAACTATGGCTACACCTTC.

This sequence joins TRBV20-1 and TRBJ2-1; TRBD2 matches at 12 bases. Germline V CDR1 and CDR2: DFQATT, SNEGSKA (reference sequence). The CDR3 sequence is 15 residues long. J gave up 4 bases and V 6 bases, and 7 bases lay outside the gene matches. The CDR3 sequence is CSAIPLAGGYNEQFF. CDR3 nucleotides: TGCAGTGCCATCCCACTAGCGGGAGGTTACAATGAGCAGTTCTTC.

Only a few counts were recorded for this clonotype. CDR3 residues: CASSASGTSGGDTQYF. CDR3 bases: TGCGCCAGCAGCGCCTCCGGGACTAGCGGGGGAGATACGCAGTATTTT. J is TRBJ2-3 and V is TRBV5-1, with 14 bases matching TRBD2. Germline loops: CDR1 SGHRS, CDR2 YFSETQ. The CDR3 has 16 residues. V gave up 4 bases and J gave up 5 bases; unmatched junction bases: 6.

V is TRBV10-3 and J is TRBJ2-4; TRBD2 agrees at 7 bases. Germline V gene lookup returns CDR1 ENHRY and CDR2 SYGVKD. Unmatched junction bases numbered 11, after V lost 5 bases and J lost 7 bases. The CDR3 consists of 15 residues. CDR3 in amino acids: CAISLGRGDPNIQYF. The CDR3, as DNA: TGTGCCATCAGTCTAGGTCGGGGGGACCCCAACATTCAGTACTTC.

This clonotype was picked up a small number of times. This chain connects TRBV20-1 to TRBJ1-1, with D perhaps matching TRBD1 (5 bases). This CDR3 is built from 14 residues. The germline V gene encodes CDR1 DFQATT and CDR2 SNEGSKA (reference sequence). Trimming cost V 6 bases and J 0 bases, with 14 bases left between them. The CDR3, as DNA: TGCAGTGCCTCCCCGGGGGGAATGAACACTGAAGCTTTCTTT. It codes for CSASPGGMNTEAFF.

CDR3 DNA sequence: TGTGCCAGCAGCCATCCTGACTGGGGTAGCGGGAACTACGAGCAGTACTTC. It encodes CASSHPDWGSGNYEQYF. The chain couples TRBV7-9 to TRBJ2-7; 8 bases are shared with TRBD2. The CDR3 covers 17 residues. Germline V lookup: CDR1 SEHNR, CDR2 FQNEAQ (reference sequence). With 5 bases clipped from V and 3 bases from J, the junction kept 15 bases outside the gene matches.

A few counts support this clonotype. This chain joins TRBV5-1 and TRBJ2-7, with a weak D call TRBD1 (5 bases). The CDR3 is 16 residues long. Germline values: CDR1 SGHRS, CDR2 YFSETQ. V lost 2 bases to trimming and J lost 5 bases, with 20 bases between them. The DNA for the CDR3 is TGCGCCAGCAGCTTTATGTATGGACACCGCCGGAACGAGCAGTACTTC. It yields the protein CASSFMYGHRRNEQYF.

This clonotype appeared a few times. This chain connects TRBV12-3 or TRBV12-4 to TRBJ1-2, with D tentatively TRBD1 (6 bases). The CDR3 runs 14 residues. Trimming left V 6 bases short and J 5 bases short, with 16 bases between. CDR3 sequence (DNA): TGTGCCAGCAGCTTACCGGGACACAATTATGGCTACACCTTC. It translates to CASSLPGHNYGYTF.

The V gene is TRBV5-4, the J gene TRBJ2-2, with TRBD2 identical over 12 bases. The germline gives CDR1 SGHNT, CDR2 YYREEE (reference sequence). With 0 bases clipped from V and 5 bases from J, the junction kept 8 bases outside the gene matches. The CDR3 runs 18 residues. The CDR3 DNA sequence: TGTGCCAGCAGCTTGGAGCTAGCGGGGGGGCGTAGAACCGGGGAGCTGTTTTTT. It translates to CASSLELAGGRRTGELFF.

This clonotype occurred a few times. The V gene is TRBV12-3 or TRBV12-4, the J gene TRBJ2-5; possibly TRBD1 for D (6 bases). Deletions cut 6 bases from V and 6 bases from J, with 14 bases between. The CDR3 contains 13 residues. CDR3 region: CASRQGALKTQYF. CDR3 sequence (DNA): TGTGCCAGCAGACAGGGTGCGCTAAAGACCCAGTACTTC.

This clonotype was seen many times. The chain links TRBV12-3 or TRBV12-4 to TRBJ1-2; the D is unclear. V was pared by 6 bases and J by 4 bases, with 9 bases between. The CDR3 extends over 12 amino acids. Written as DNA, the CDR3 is TGTGCCAGCAGCAAGAACAGCTATGGCTACACCTTC. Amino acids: CASSKNSYGYTF.

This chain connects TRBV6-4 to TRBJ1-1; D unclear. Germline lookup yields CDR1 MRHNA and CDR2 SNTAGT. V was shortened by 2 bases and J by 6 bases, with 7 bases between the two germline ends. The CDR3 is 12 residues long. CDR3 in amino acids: CASSDGFAEAFF. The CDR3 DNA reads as TGTGCCAGCAGTGACGGTTTTGCTGAAGCTTTCTTT.

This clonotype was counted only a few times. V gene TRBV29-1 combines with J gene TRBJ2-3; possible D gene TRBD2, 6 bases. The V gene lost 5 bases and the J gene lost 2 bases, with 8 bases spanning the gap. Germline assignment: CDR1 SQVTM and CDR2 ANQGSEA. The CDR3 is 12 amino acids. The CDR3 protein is CSVRGATDTQYF. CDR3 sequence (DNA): TGCAGCGTTCGCGGGGCCACAGATACGCAGTATTTT.

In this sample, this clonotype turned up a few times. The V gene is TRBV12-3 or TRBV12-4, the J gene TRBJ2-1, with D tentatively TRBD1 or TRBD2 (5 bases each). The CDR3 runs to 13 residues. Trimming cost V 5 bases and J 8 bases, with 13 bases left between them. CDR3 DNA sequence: TGTGCCAGCAGTCCCGAACTGGGACATGAGCAGTTCTTC. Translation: CASSPELGHEQFF.

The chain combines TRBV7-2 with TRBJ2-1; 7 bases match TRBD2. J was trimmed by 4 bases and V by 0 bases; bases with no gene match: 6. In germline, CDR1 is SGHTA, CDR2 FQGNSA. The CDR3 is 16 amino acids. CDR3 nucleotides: TGTGCCAGCAGCTTAGCGCGTCTAGCGGAGTACAATGAGCAGTTCTTC. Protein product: CASSLARLAEYNEQFF. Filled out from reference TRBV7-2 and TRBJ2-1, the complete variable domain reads GAGVSQSPSNKVTEKGKDVELRCDPISGHTALYWYRQSLGQGLEFLIYFQGNSAPDKSGLPSDRFSAERTGGSVSTLTIQRTQQEDSAVYLCASSLARLAEYNEQFFGPGTRLTVL.

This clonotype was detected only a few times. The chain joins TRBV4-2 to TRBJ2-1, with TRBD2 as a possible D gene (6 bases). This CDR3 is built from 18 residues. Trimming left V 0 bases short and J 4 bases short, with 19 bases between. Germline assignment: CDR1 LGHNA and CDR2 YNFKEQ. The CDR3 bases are TGTGCCAGCAGCCAAGAGGCATCGGGTGGCGGGGTTTACAATGAGCAGTTCTTC. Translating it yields CASSQEASGGGVYNEQFF.

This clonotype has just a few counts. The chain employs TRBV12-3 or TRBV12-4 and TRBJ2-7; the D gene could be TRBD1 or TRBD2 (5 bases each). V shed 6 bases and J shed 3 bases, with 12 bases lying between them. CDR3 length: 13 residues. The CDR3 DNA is TGTGCCAGCAGCCGGGACGGTGGCTACGAGCAGTACTTC. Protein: CASSRDGGYEQYF.

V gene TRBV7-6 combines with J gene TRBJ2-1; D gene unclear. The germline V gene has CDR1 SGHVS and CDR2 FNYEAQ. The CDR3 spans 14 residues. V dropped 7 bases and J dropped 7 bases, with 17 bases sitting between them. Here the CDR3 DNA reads TGTGCCAGCACCGACGGGCGAACCTCAAATGAGCAGTTCTTC. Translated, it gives CASTDGRTSNEQFF.